One sample yielded the 19 T cell receptor beta chains listed below, sequenced in a study of blood T cells in healthy people across ages (dated by TCRdb to between 2014 and 2017). Library generation was performed with 5' RACE. For sequencing, an Illumina HiSeq 2500 was employed. The second PCR ran for about 6 to 11 cycles and used a J-beta primer mix along with a sample-barcoded 5' primer. The public sequencing data were trimmed at Q25 with fastp and processed into clonotypes with MiXCR by TCRdb, which kept only in-frame beta chains. Duplicate CDR3 protein sequences are folded into a single record with the most common DNA and genes. This sample is represented by more than 800,000 distinct CDR3 sequences; 40% to 55% of them were singletons. The ten largest clonotypes hold 18% of the sample. Sequencing was done on a sample of blood. The source of these receptors is a woman aged 55-70 years in good health.

This clonotype was picked up a small number of times. V usage is TRBV5-1 and J usage is TRBJ2-7; D is uncertain. The CDR3 spans 14 residues. CDR1 is SGHRS, CDR2 YFSETQ, per germline. V was trimmed by 0 bases and J by 5 bases, leaving 12 bases between them. The CDR3 loop reads CASSLGAVMDEQYF. In DNA, the CDR3 is TGCGCCAGCAGCTTGGGGGCAGTGATGGACGAGCAGTACTTC.

V is TRBV28 and J is TRBJ2-1; TRBD1 is a possible D gene (6 bases). This CDR3 region has 15 residues. V dropped 7 bases and J dropped 13 bases, with 26 bases sitting between them. Germline CDR1 reads MDHEN; CDR2 reads SYDVKM. CDR3: CASIGTLSLRETQFF. Written as DNA, the CDR3 is TGTGCCAGCATCGGGACACTTTCCCTGAGAGAGACCCAGTTCTTC.

The chain links TRBV20-1 to TRBJ1-2; D unclear. This CDR3 is built from 13 residues. CDR1 is DFQATT, CDR2 SNEGSKA, per germline (reference sequence). V dropped 2 bases and J dropped 7 bases, with 14 bases sitting between them. CDR3 coding DNA: TGCAGTGCTAGACGGCCCGGGATAAGTGGCTACACCTTC. The encoded protein is CSARRPGISGYTF.

This clonotype came up a few times. The rearrangement joins TRBV29-1 to TRBJ2-5; D possibly corresponds to TRBD1 (6 bases). Deletions cut 4 bases from V and 1 base from J, with 13 bases between. There are 14 residues in the CDR3. Germline loops: CDR1 SQVTM, CDR2 ANQGSEA. The CDR3 here is CSVGRTGTQETQYF. CDR3 nucleotides: TGCAGCGTTGGAAGAACAGGGACCCAAGAGACCCAGTACTTC.

V is TRBV7-9 and J is TRBJ2-1; perhaps TRBD2 as D (6 bases). The V gene lost 2 bases and the J gene lost 4 bases, with 18 bases spanning the gap. The germline CDR1 and CDR2 sequences are SEHNR and FQNEAQ (reference sequence). The CDR3 contains 17 residues. DNA for the CDR3: TGTGCCAGCAGCTTACCACAAGTGGGAGGCGAATACAATGAGCAGTTCTTC. Translating it yields CASSLPQVGGEYNEQFF.

The chain couples TRBV7-9 to TRBJ2-7, with 7 bases matching TRBD1. Germline CDR1 SEHNR, CDR2 FQNEAQ (reference sequence). This CDR3 region has 13 residues. Trimming cost V 7 bases and J 2 bases; bases outside gene matches: 5. In DNA, the CDR3 is TGTGCCAGCAATCGACAGGGCCCCTACGAGCAGTACTTC. This codes for CASNRQGPYEQYF.

Worth noting for this clonotype: Its ends do not fully match the called genes, so a read error is possible. The chain links TRBV6-5 to TRBJ2-7; TRBD1 might be the D (5 bases). CDR1 and CDR2 (germline): MNHEY, SVGAGI. This CDR3 is built from 13 residues. CDR3 DNA sequence: TGTGCCTGCAGACCTTCTGTAGGGGTCGAGCAGTACTTC. Its translation: CACRPSVGVEQYF.

This clonotype has a handful of counts. The rearrangement links TRBV11-2 to TRBJ2-1; tentatively, D is TRBD1 (5 bases). V lost 3 bases and J 8 bases, leaving 17 bases between the germline ends. Per germline, CDR1 SGHAT and CDR2 FQNNGV. CDR3 length: 15 amino acids. The CDR3, as DNA: TGTGCCAGCAGCTTCGGGTTAAGGGGCCGAGATGAGCAGTTCTTC. Its protein product is CASSFGLRGRDEQFF. Full variable domain (rest looked up from reference TRBV11-2 and TRBJ2-1): EAGVAQSPRYKIIEKRQSVAFWCNPISGHATLYWYQQILGQGPKLLIQFQNNGVVDDSQLPKDRFSAERLKGVDSTLKIQPAKLEDSAVYLCASSFGLRGRDEQFFGPGTRLTVL.

This clonotype was counted a few times. V and J are TRBV5-1 and TRBJ2-5, with 7 bases matching TRBD1. There are 14 residues in the CDR3. The germline CDR1 and CDR2 sequences are SGHRS and YFSETQ. V was pared by 3 bases and J by 1 base, with 3 bases of the junction left unmatched. DNA for the CDR3: TGCGCCAGCAGCTACGGGACAGTCCAAGAGACCCAGTACTTC. Amino acids: CASSYGTVQETQYF.

This clonotype was counted between two and nine times. This chain connects TRBV12-3 or TRBV12-4 to TRBJ1-5, with TRBD1 identical over 7 bases. Germline trimming cut 3 bases from V and 1 base from J; bases unmatched to any gene: 6. This CDR3 contains 16 residues. Here the CDR3 reads CASSFSQGVSNQPQHF. The CDR3 bases are TGTGCCAGCAGTTTTTCGCAGGGGGTCAGCAATCAGCCCCAGCATTTT.

The genes are TRBV20-1 and TRBJ2-7; 8 bases map to TRBD1. The CDR3 runs to 14 residues. The J segment lost 0 bases and the V segment lost 5 bases, leaving 6 bases of the junction unmatched. Germline lookup yields CDR1 DFQATT and CDR2 SNEGSKA (reference sequence). In DNA form, the CDR3 reads TGCAGTGCTGGAAGACAGGGGAGCTCCTACGAGCAGTACTTC. Translated, it gives CSAGRQGSSYEQYF.

This clonotype was seen a handful of times. The chain combines TRBV20-1 with TRBJ2-1, with a possible D match to TRBD2 (7 bases). Germline CDR1 and CDR2: DFQATT and SNEGSKA (reference sequence). V was cut by 1 base and J by 2 bases, with 21 bases left in between. The CDR3 loop spans 18 amino acids. The CDR3 nucleotides are TGCAGTGCTAGAGTCGGTAGGGGGGAGGGCCCCCCCTACAATGAGCAGTTCTTC. This translates into CSARVGRGEGPPYNEQFF.

CDR3 DNA: TGTGCCAGCAGCCTGACAGGGTACAAGATGTTCTTC. Translated, it gives CASSLTGYKMFF. The chain employs TRBV7-3 and TRBJ2-1; 7 bases align to TRBD1. With V trimmed by 5 bases and J by 15 bases, 10 bases remained unmatched. Germline V CDR1 and CDR2: SGHTA, FQGTGA. This CDR3 comprises 12 residues.

This clonotype was counted only a few times. The rearrangement links TRBV5-5 to TRBJ1-2; D unresolved. Germline V gives CDR1 SGHKS, CDR2 YYEKEE (reference sequence). This CDR3 comprises 14 residues. V was cut by 3 bases and J by 4 bases, with 13 bases left in between. Written as DNA, the CDR3 is TGTGCCAGCAGCTACGATCCAGGTAGCTATGGCTACACCTTC. Translation: CASSYDPGSYGYTF.

The chain is built from TRBV7-2 and TRBJ2-3; 10 bases fit TRBD2. The CDR3 totals 13 residues. Germline V gives CDR1 SGHTA, CDR2 FQGNSA. Here the CDR3 reads CARASGRAGTQYF. Written as DNA, the CDR3 is TGTGCAAGGGCGAGCGGGAGGGCAGGTACGCAGTATTTT.

This clonotype was counted between two and nine times. V usage is TRBV6-1 and J usage is TRBJ2-7; 8 positions agree with TRBD2. The V segment lost 5 bases and the J segment 0 bases; nucleotides outside the gene matches: 6. Germline lookup yields CDR1 MNHNS and CDR2 SASEGT. The CDR3 contains 15 residues. This chain's CDR3 is CASSHTSGLSYEQYF. CDR3 DNA sequence: TGTGCCAGCAGTCATACTAGCGGACTCTCCTACGAGCAGTACTTC.

The chain is built from TRBV12-3 or TRBV12-4 and TRBJ1-2, with 10 positions matching TRBD1. The ends lost 6 bases at V and 7 bases at J; junction bases unmatched: 8. The CDR3 spans 14 residues. The CDR3 reads CASRRDRGVGGYTF. The CDR3 nucleotides are TGTGCCAGCAGAAGGGACAGGGGAGTTGGTGGCTACACCTTC.

V gene TRBV7-2 combines with J gene TRBJ2-1; TRBD1 is a possible D gene (6 bases). The CDR3 loop spans 15 amino acids. Trimming removed 3 bases at V and 7 bases at J, with 16 bases between. CDR1 and CDR2 from the germline V gene are SGHTA and FQGNSA. The CDR3 region is CASSFGGQVRNEQFF. The CDR3 nucleotides read TGTGCCAGCAGCTTTGGGGGCCAGGTTCGGAATGAGCAGTTCTTC.

This clonotype was counted ten times or more. The chain carries TRBV27 and TRBJ2-7; no clear D. Germline loops: CDR1 MNHEY, CDR2 SMNVEV (reference sequence). The V gene lost 6 bases and the J gene lost 2 bases, with 11 bases spanning the gap. The CDR3 length is 13 residues. As DNA, the CDR3 is TGTGCCAGCAGACCGGCGTCACCCTACGAGCAGTACTTC. It yields the protein CASRPASPYEQYF.